This TCR beta chain derives from a study of patients and donors after allogeneic stem cell transplantation (dated by TCRdb to the early 2020s). Relative to germline, V is missing 3 bases and J is missing 3 bases, with 8 bases of the junction outside any gene match. The CDR3 goes from the cysteine to the phenylalanine over 16 residues. Only the CDR3 DNA stays, 48 bases, in frame from base 1. The germline V gene specifies KGHSH as CDR1 and LQKENI as CDR2. Library generation was performed with RT-PCR. Instrument on record: NextSeq 550. The raw public reads went through TCRdb reprocessing: fastp at Q25, MiXCR clone calling, in-frame beta chains kept. Each CDR3 protein gets just one entry, which takes the most common genes and DNA from the rows behind it. The sample has approximately 200,000 distinct CDR3 sequences on record, 13% to 15% of them singletons. The ten largest clones add up to about 9.9% of the sample.

This clonotype was counted a single time. Its antigen is unknown. No base-level quality is on record; no much larger clone is a single base apart. A lone read is weak support. Sequenced input: blood, either unsorted or a sorted T cell fraction (not recorded which). This TCR was sampled from a human donor who was either an allogeneic HSCT recipient or a stem cell or donor lymphocyte infusion donor (not recorded which). It is not recorded whose cells these are; they may come from a transplant donor. The chain couples TRBV18 to TRBJ2-3; 8 bases in the middle match TRBD1. The bases are TGTGCCAGCTCACCCCTCGCAGGGGGCTTAACAGATACGCAGTATTTT. It is translated as CASSPLAGGLTDTQYF.